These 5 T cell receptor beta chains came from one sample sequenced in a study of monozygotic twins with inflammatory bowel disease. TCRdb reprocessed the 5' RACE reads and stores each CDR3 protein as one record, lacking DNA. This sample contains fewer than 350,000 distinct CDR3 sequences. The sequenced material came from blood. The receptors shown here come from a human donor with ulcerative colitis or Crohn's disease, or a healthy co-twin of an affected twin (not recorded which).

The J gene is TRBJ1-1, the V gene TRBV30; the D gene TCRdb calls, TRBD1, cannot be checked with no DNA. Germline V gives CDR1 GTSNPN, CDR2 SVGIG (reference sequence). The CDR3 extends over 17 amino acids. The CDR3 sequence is CAWSQPGVTGTNTEAFF.

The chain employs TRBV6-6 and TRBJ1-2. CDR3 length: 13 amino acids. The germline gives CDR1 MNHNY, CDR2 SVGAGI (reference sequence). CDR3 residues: CASSRGASYGYTF.

CDR3 region: CASARNTEAFF. This chain uses TRBV6-5 with TRBJ1-1. Germline V lookup: CDR1 MNHEY, CDR2 SVGAGI. The length of the CDR3 is 11 residues.

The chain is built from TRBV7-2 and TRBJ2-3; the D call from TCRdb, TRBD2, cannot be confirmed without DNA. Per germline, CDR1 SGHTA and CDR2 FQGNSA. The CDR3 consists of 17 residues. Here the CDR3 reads CASSSAGGRWGTDTQYF.

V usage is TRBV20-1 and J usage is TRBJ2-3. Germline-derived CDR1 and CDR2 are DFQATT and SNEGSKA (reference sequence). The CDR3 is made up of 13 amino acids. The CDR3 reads CSASERTTDTQYF.